This T cell receptor beta chain was sequenced in a study of CD8 T cells in ankylosing spondylitis. Germline CDR1 and CDR2: SGDLS and YYNGEE. The CDR3 length is 15 residues. V was pared by 4 bases and J by 8 bases, with 11 bases of the junction left unmatched. In making TCR beta libraries, quantitative 5'-RACE with molecular barcodes was used. Via MiXCR, TCRdb re-called the 5' RACE reads, giving one row per CDR3 protein. The data show fewer than 400,000 distinct CDR3 sequences, with 20% to 25% seen just once and about 17% held by the top ten. This clonotype appeared a few times. The antigen is unknown. Broader study findings: Disease-linked clones displayed a CD8+ phenotype and appeared relatively rarely in peripheral blood. A TCR beta motif made of under 10 highly homologous variants seemed typical of ankylosing spondylitis blood. Reportedly, significant enrichment of disease-linked clones occurred in matched ankylosing spondylitis synovial fluid. A number of the motif variants had already been described in reactive arthritis synovial fluid and blood.

The source of this sequence is a male donor with ankylosing spondylitis. The sample comprised blood, either unsorted or a sorted T cell fraction (not recorded which). This sequence joins TRBV9 and TRBJ2-1; 8 nucleotides align to TRBD2. The DNA for the CDR3 is TGTGCCAGCAGCACAAGCGGGAGTTCTCGCTATGAGCAGTTCTTC. Translating gives CASSTSGSSRYEQFF.